These 32 T cell receptor beta chains came from one sample sequenced in a study of cytomegalovirus exposure and HLA in healthy donors. With 60 Vbeta and 13 Jbeta primers, the PCR was carried out. Repertoires were generated with immunoSEQ multiplex PCR, while TCRdb's copy carries only in-frame clones and drops some. In the table there are fewer than 200,000 clones, 12% of which are singletons. Material for sequencing was PBMCs. The receptors stem from a man aged 50 or older in good health and CMV-seropositive.

The V call is TRBV18, the J call TRBJ1-1; D is perhaps TRBD1 (6 bases). This CDR3 has 13 amino acids. Trimming took 2 bases from V and 8 from J, leaving 12 bases between them. Germline loops: CDR1 KGHSH, CDR2 LQKENI. CDR3 protein: CASSPGRGVEAFF. Written as DNA, the CDR3 is TGTGCCAGCTCACCAGGCAGGGGTGTAGAAGCTTTCTTT. Complete variable domain (other parts from reference TRBV18 and TRBJ1-1): NAGVMQNPRHLVRRRGQEARLRCSPMKGHSHVYWYRQLPEEGLKFMVYLQKENIIDESGMPKERFSAEFPKEGPSILRIQQVVRGDSAAYFCASSPGRGVEAFFGQGTRLTVV.

The chain links TRBV2 to TRBJ2-7; 7 nucleotides match TRBD1. In germline, CDR1 is SNHLY, CDR2 FYNNEI. Trimming removed 6 bases from V and 3 bases from J; junction bases left unmatched: 2. The CDR3 runs to 12 residues. This CDR3 is CASRTGNYEQYF. The CDR3 DNA is TGTGCCAGCAGGACAGGGAACTACGAGCAGTACTTC.

The sample holds a few counts of this clone. This chain connects TRBV5-6 to TRBJ2-3; 13 nucleotides match TRBD2. Germline V gene data show CDR1 as SGHDT and CDR2 as YYEEEE. The CDR3 is made up of 18 amino acids. J gave up 5 bases and V 0 bases, and 9 bases lay outside the gene matches. CDR3: CASSLDPGLAGALDTQYF. For the CDR3, the DNA is TGTGCCAGCAGCTTGGATCCTGGACTAGCGGGGGCGTTAGATACGCAGTATTTT.

The sample holds a few counts of this clone. V and J are TRBV1 and TRBJ1-1. TRBV1 is flagged as a pseudogene. CDR3 length: 13 residues. CDR3 DNA: TGCACCAGCAGCCAAGAAGACGGGGGGGAAGCTTTCTTT. Translating gives CTSSQEDGGEAFF.

The rearrangement joins TRBV30 to TRBJ2-7; D might be TRBD2 (6 bases). Germline V CDR1 and CDR2: GTSNPN, SVGIG (reference sequence). V lost 5 bases to trimming and J lost 6 bases, with 11 bases between them. The CDR3 is 11 residues long. CDR3 amino acids: CAWFQGGEQYF. The CDR3, as DNA: TGTGCCTGGTTTCAGGGAGGCGAGCAGTACTTC.

The chain joins TRBV20-1 to TRBJ2-1; 10 bases are a match to TRBD1. This CDR3 has 11 residues. Germline V lookup: CDR1 DFQATT, CDR2 SNEGSKA (reference sequence). With 6 bases clipped from V and 10 bases from J, the junction kept 3 bases outside the gene matches. DNA of the CDR3: TGCAGTGCCCAGACAGGGGGCGAGCAGTTCTTC. It yields the protein CSAQTGGEQFF.

V and J are TRBV6-5 and TRBJ2-7; D possibly corresponds to TRBD2 (6 bases). Trimming shortened V by 6 bases and J by 1 base, and 13 bases separated the two germline ends. The CDR3 has 14 amino acids. Germline CDR1 reads MNHEY; CDR2 reads SVGAGI. The CDR3 region is CASRSGLGSYEQYF. DNA for the CDR3: TGTGCCAGCAGATCGGGACTGGGGTCCTACGAGCAGTACTTC.

The chain joins TRBV5-6 to TRBJ1-4, with TRBD1 as a possible D gene (5 bases). The germline CDR1 and CDR2 sequences are SGHDT and YYEEEE. CDR3 length: 14 amino acids. Between the trimmed V and J ends, which lost 7 bases and 8 bases, there was a span of 18 bases. Here the CDR3 reads CASDWDGGGEKLFF. DNA for the CDR3: TGTGCCAGCGACTGGGATGGGGGAGGGGAAAAACTGTTTTTT.

The rearrangement joins TRBV7-9 to TRBJ2-3; 12 positions agree with TRBD2. The CDR3 has 15 amino acids. After removal of 8 bases from V and 2 bases from J, the junction contained 5 bases not matched to a gene. Per the germline V gene, CDR1 is SEHNR and CDR2 is FQNEAQ (reference sequence). The CDR3 DNA reads as TGTGCCAGCGAGACTAGCGGGGGAGTCACAGATACGCAGTATTTT. Translation: CASETSGGVTDTQYF.

The CDR3, as DNA: TGCGCCAGCAGCCAAGAACCCCGGGGGGCTAACAATGAGCAGTTCTTC. Translating gives CASSQEPRGANNEQFF. The rearrangement uses TRBV4-3 and TRBJ2-1; TRBD2 is a possible D gene (7 bases). There are 16 residues in the CDR3. In germline, CDR1 is LGHNA, CDR2 YSLEER. V lost 0 bases and J lost 5, with 14 bases in between.

The rearrangement joins TRBV30 to TRBJ2-7; 7 positions match TRBD2. After removal of 3 bases from V and 0 bases from J, the junction contained 2 bases not matched to a gene. CDR1 GTSNPN and CDR2 SVGIG come from the germline V gene (reference sequence). The CDR3 length is 13 residues. The CDR3: CAWRLASSYEQYF. The CDR3 DNA sequence: TGTGCCTGGAGACTAGCGTCCTCCTACGAGCAGTACTTC.

This clone was detected a few times. This chain links TRBV5-1 with TRBJ1-4, with D maybe TRBD1 (5 bases). Per germline, CDR1 SGHRS and CDR2 YFSETQ. Trimming took 3 bases from V and 5 from J, leaving 11 bases between them. This CDR3 comprises 14 residues. The CDR3 DNA is TGCGCCAGCAGCTGGGGCGGCAAAAATGAAAAACTGTTTTTT. It codes for CASSWGGKNEKLFF.

The chain carries TRBV27 and TRBJ2-7; 7 nucleotides match TRBD1. There are 14 residues in the CDR3. Germline loops: CDR1 MNHEY, CDR2 SMNVEV (reference sequence). Unmatched junction bases numbered 2, after V lost 0 bases and J lost 3 bases. CDR3 loop: CASSLSPGGYEQYV. DNA of the CDR3: TGTGCCAGCAGTTTATCGCCAGGGGGCTACGAGCAGTACGTC.

V gene TRBV5-1 combines with J gene TRBJ1-1; D call uncertain. V lost 3 bases and J 0 bases, leaving 12 bases between the germline ends. CDR3 length: 15 amino acids. The germline gives CDR1 SGHRS, CDR2 YFSETQ. In DNA, the CDR3 is TGCGCCAGCAGCTCCTATCCCGGAGTGAACACTGAAGCTTTCTTT. Encoded protein: CASSSYPGVNTEAFF.

The chain uses TRBV5-8 and TRBJ2-5, with no clear D. CDR3 size: 13 residues. V was trimmed by 0 bases and J by 4 bases, leaving 7 bases between them. The V gene's germline CDR1 is SGHTS and CDR2 YDEGEE. Here the CDR3 DNA reads TGTGCCAGCAGCTTGGATGGGCGAGAGACCCAGTACTTC. Translating it yields CASSLDGRETQYF.

The chain carries TRBV27 and TRBJ2-2; unclear D gene. This CDR3 is built from 12 residues. The ends were cut back, 5 bases at V and 4 bases at J, with 5 bases in the middle. CDR1 and CDR2 from the germline V gene are MNHEY and SMNVEV (reference sequence). In DNA, the CDR3 is TGTGCCAGCAGTCGCGGCACCGGGGAGCTGTTTTTT. This codes for CASSRGTGELFF.

The rearrangement uses TRBV27 and TRBJ2-3; D is ambiguous. The germline CDR1 and CDR2 sequences are MNHEY and SMNVEV (reference sequence). CDR3 size: 16 residues. V was pared by 2 bases and J by 4 bases, with 16 bases between. CDR3 in amino acids: CASSLMAAPWPDTQYF. As DNA, the CDR3 is TGTGCCAGCAGTTTAATGGCGGCCCCCTGGCCAGATACGCAGTATTTT.

The chain combines TRBV5-6 with TRBJ2-7, with 9 positions matching TRBD1. J gave up 4 bases and V 1 base, and 3 bases lay outside the gene matches. The CDR3 spans 14 residues. CDR1 is SGHDT and CDR2 is YYEEEE in the germline V gene. The CDR3 region has the DNA TGTGCCAGCAGCTTGATAGGACAGGGGTACGAGCAGTACTTC. Translating it yields CASSLIGQGYEQYF.

This clone was seen only a few times. The chain couples TRBV25-1 to TRBJ2-5, with 12 bases that match TRBD1. This CDR3 spans 15 amino acids. V trimming: 3 bases; J trimming: 5 bases; junction bases outside the gene matches: 4. Germline CDR1 and CDR2: MGHDK and SYGVNS. The CDR3 sequence: CASSDRDRGPETQYF. CDR3 coding DNA: TGTGCCAGCAGTGACCGGGACAGGGGGCCGGAGACCCAGTACTTC.

This clone has just a few counts. This chain uses TRBV2 with TRBJ2-2, with a tentative D call TRBD1 (5 bases). CDR3 length: 14 amino acids. V was cut by 5 bases and J by 3 bases, with 10 bases left in between. CDR1 and CDR2 (germline): SNHLY, FYNNEI. CDR3: CASSQDSHTGELFF. The CDR3 DNA sequence: TGTGCCAGCAGTCAAGACAGTCACACCGGGGAGCTGTTTTTT.

This clone came up a few times. The CDR3 here is CASSQTGDTEAFF. The CDR3 DNA is TGTGCCAGCAGCCAAACAGGGGACACTGAAGCTTTCTTT. The chain couples TRBV4-2 to TRBJ1-1; 7 positions agree with TRBD1. Germline CDR1 is LGHNA and CDR2 is YNFKEQ. Trimming at V came to 2 bases and at J to 3 bases, leaving 0 bases not matched to a gene. The CDR3 extends over 13 amino acids.

This clone was recorded a few times. The gene calls are TRBV11-2 and TRBJ2-3; 8 bases fit TRBD1. With 5 bases clipped from V and 4 bases from J, the junction kept 5 bases outside the gene matches. The CDR3 sequence is 14 residues long. Germline V CDR1 and CDR2: SGHAT, FQNNGV. The CDR3 region is CASSPGTGSDTQYF. CDR3 nucleotides: TGTGCCAGCAGCCCCGGGACAGGATCAGATACGCAGTATTTT.

The sample holds a few counts of this clone. The rearrangement links TRBV5-4 to TRBJ2-5; TRBD1 might be the D (6 bases). Germline CDR1 reads SGHNT; CDR2 reads YYREEE (reference sequence). The CDR3 sequence is 15 residues long. V was clipped by 3 bases and J by 2 bases, with 14 bases between them. The CDR3 sequence is CASSSDGTLQETQYF. The CDR3 region has the DNA TGTGCCAGCAGCTCCGACGGGACACTACAAGAGACCCAGTACTTC.

In this sample, this clone turned up a few times. This chain joins TRBV30 and TRBJ2-7, with 7 bases lining up with TRBD1. This CDR3 has 15 residues. V was clipped by 3 bases and J by 3 bases; unmatched bases: 11. Per the germline V gene, CDR1 is GTSNPN and CDR2 is SVGIG (reference sequence). The CDR3 loop is CAWRRNRGYDYEQYF. The CDR3 region has the DNA TGTGCCTGGAGACGGAACAGGGGATACGACTACGAGCAGTACTTC.

This clone was seen more than once but under ten times. This chain links TRBV19 with TRBJ2-1; 10 positions agree with TRBD2. The CDR3 loop spans 16 amino acids. The J segment lost 4 bases and the V segment lost 5 bases, leaving 8 bases of the junction unmatched. Germline CDR1 and CDR2: LNHDA and SQIVND (reference sequence). The CDR3 nucleotides are TGTGCCAGTAGTTCCGGTAGCGGGGGGTTTTACAATGAGCAGTTCTTC. Translated: CASSSGSGGFYNEQFF.

This clone was found a few times. This chain connects TRBV30 to TRBJ1-4, with D possibly TRBD1 on 5 matching bases. Germline V gene sequence: CDR1 GTSNPN, CDR2 SVGIG (reference sequence). This CDR3 has 12 amino acids. V was shortened by 3 bases and J by 8 bases, with 10 bases between the two germline ends. The chain's CDR3 is CAWSGRGEKLFF. In nucleotides, the CDR3 is TGTGCCTGGAGCGGGAGGGGAGAAAAACTGTTTTTT.

The chain links TRBV19 to TRBJ1-2, with 9 bases identical to TRBD1. CDR1 is LNHDA, CDR2 SQIVND, per germline (reference sequence). The V segment lost 5 bases and the J segment 4 bases; nucleotides outside the gene matches: 5. This CDR3 is 14 amino acids long. The CDR3 nucleotides are TGTGCCAGTAGTCCACAGGGGGCCAGCTATGGCTACACCTTC. This translates into CASSPQGASYGYTF.

This clone was observed a handful of times. In DNA form, the CDR3 reads TGCAGTGCTAGAAGGAGGGATACGCAGTATTTT. Residues: CSARRRDTQYF. The gene calls are TRBV20-1 and TRBJ2-3; TRBD2 might be the D (5 bases). CDR3 length equals 11 residues. The V gene's germline CDR1 is DFQATT and CDR2 SNEGSKA (reference sequence). V lost 2 bases to trimming and J lost 6 bases, with 6 bases between them.

V is TRBV9 and J is TRBJ1-2; 7 nucleotides line up with TRBD1. With V trimmed by 0 bases and J by 3 bases, 2 bases remained unmatched. CDR1 is SGDLS, CDR2 YYNGEE, per germline. This CDR3 is built from 14 residues. DNA of the CDR3: TGTGCCAGCAGCGTAGGGGACAGCTACTATGGCTACACCTTC. Encoded protein: CASSVGDSYYGYTF. The full variable domain, in which reference TRBV9 and TRBJ1-2 provide the parts outside the CDR3, is DSGVTQTPKHLITATGQRVTLRCSPRSGDLSVYWYQQSLDQGLQFLIQYYNGEERAKGNILERFSAQQFPDLHSELNLSSLELGDSALYFCASSVGDSYYGYTFGSGTRLTVV.

The chain uses TRBV2 and TRBJ1-6; TRBD1 aligns across 10 bases. This CDR3 has 16 residues. V lost 6 bases to trimming and J lost 6 bases; unmatched junction nucleotides: 8. Germline values: CDR1 SNHLY, CDR2 FYNNEI. CDR3 DNA sequence: TGTGCCAGCAGGGATGACAGGGGGCATAGTAATTCACCCCTCCACTTT. As protein: CASRDDRGHSNSPLHF.

The chain recombines TRBV29-1 with TRBJ2-5, with D maybe TRBD1 (6 bases). The germline gives CDR1 SQVTM, CDR2 ANQGSEA. The V end was cut by 6 bases, the J end by 11 bases, with 16 bases between. This CDR3 region has 11 residues. This CDR3 is CSVTLTGGQYF. In DNA, the CDR3 is TGCAGCGTCACCCTGACAGGCGGGCAGTACTTC.

The chain is built from TRBV15 and TRBJ1-2; D possibly corresponds to TRBD1 (5 bases). V was pared by 3 bases and J by 8 bases, with 13 bases between. Germline values: CDR1 LNHNV, CDR2 YYDKDF (reference sequence). CDR3 length: 13 residues. The CDR3 DNA follows: TGTGCCACCAGCAGCAGGAGCAGGGCCGGCTACACCTTC. Protein product: CATSSRSRAGYTF.